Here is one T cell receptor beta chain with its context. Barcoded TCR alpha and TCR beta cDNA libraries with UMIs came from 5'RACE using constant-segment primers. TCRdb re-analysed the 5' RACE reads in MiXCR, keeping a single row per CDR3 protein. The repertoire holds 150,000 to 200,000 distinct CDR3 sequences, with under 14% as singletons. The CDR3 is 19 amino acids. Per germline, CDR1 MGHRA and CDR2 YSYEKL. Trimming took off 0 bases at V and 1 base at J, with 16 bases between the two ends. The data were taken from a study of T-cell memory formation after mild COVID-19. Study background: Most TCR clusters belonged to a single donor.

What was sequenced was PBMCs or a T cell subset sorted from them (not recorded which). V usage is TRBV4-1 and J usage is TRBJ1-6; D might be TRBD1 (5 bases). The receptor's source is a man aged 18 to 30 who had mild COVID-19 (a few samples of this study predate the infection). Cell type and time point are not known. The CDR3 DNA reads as TGCGCCAGCAGCCAAGATAGGAACGGGGCTGGGTCCTATAATTCACCCCTCCACTTT. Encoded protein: CASSQDRNGAGSYNSPLHF.